The clone carrying this TCR beta chain was seen a handful of times. A single record per CDR3 protein comes from TCRdb applying MiXCR to the RT-PCR reads. The sample carries over 350,000 distinct CDR3 sequences, around 15% recorded once. This CDR3 contains 14 residues. The V gene's germline CDR1 is DFQATT and CDR2 SNEGSKA (reference sequence). The V end lost 3 bases, the J end lost 0 bases, and 10 bases lay between the germline ends. The sample originates from a study of patients and donors after allogeneic stem cell transplantation. Sequencing was done on a sample of blood, either unsorted or a sorted T cell fraction (not recorded which). The chain employs TRBV20-1 and TRBJ2-3, with D hard to call. This clonotype was sampled from a human donor who was either an allogeneic HSCT recipient or a stem cell or donor lymphocyte infusion donor (not recorded which). It is not recorded whose cells these are; they may come from a transplant donor. CDR3 region: CSARVLSSTDTQYF. The CDR3 nucleotides read TGCAGTGCTAGGGTGTTGTCTAGCACAGATACGCAGTATTTT.